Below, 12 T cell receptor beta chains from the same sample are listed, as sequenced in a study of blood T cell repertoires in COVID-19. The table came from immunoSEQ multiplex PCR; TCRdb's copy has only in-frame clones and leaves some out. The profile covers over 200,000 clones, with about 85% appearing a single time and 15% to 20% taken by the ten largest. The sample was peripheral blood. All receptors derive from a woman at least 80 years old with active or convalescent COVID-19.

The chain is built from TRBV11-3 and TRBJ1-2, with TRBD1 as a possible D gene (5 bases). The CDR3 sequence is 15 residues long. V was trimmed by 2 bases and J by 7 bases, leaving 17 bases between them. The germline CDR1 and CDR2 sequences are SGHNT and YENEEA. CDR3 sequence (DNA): TGTGCCAGCAGCTTAAAAGCAACAGGTGGCGGTGGCTACACCTTC. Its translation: CASSLKATGGGGYTF.

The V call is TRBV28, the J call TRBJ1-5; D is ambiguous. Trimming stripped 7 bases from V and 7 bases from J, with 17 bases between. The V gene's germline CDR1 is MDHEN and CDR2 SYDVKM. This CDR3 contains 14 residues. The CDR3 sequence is CASKTPGIWQPQHF. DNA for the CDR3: TGTGCCAGCAAGACACCGGGAATCTGGCAGCCCCAGCATTTT.

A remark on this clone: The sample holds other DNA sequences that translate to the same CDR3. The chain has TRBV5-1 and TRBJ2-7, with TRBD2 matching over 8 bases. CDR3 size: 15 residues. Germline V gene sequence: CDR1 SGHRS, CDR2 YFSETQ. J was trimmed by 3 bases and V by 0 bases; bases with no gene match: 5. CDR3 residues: CASSLAGREGYEQYF. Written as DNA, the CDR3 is TGCGCCAGCAGCTTGGCGGGTCGGGAGGGCTACGAGCAGTACTTC.

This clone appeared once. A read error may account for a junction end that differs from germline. The chain's CDR3 is CATGRGTSRYEQYF. The CDR3 DNA reads TGTGCCACCGGCAGAGGGACTAGTCGCTACGAGCAGTACTTC. The gene calls are TRBV15 and TRBJ2-7, with 8 positions matching TRBD2. The CDR3 extends over 14 amino acids. Germline-derived CDR1 and CDR2 are LNHNV and YYDKDF (reference sequence).

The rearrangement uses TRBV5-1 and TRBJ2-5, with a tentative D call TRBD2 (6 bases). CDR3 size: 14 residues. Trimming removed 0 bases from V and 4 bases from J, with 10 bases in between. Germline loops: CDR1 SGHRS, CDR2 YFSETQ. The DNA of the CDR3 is TGCGCCAGCAGCTTGGCATCGGGGGTAGAGACCCAGTACTTC. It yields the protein CASSLASGVETQYF.

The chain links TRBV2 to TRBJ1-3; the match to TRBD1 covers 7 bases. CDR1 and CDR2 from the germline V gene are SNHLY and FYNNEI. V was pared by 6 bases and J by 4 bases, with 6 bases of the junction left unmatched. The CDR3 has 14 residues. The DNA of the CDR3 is TGTGCCAGCAGCTTACAGGGGCCCGGAAACACCATATATTTT. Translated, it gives CASSLQGPGNTIYF.

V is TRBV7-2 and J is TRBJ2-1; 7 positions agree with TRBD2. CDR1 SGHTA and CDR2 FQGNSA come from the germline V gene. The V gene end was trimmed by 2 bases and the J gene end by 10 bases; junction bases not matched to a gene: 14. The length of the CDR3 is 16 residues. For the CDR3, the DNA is TGTGCCAGCAGCTTATTTGCTAGCGGACTGACGACGGAGCAGTTCTTC. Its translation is CASSLFASGLTTEQFF.

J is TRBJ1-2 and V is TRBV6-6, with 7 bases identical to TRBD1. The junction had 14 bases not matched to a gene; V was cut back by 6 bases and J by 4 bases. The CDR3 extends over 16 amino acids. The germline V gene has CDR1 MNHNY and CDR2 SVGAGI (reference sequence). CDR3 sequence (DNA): TGTGCCAGCAGCCGAGCGGGGACAGCTATTATCTATGGCTACACCTTC. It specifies CASSRAGTAIIYGYTF.

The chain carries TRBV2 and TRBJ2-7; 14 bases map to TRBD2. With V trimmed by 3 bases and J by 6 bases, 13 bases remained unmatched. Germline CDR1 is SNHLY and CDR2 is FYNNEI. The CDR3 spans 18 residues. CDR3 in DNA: TGTGCCAGCAGTGACAGGGGGGGACTAGCGGGAGCTGGTGCCGAGCAGTACTTC. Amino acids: CASSDRGGLAGAGAEQYF.

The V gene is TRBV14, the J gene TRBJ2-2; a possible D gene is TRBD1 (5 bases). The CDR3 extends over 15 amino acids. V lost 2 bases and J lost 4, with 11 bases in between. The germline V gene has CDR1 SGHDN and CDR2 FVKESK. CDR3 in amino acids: CASSQRQGITGELFF. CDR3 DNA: TGTGCCAGCAGCCAACGCCAGGGAATCACCGGGGAGCTGTTTTTT.

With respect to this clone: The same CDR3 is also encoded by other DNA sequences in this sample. The chain's CDR3 is CASSLSVNTEAFF. CDR3 in DNA: TGTGCCAGCAGCTTATCCGTGAACACTGAAGCTTTCTTT. This chain links TRBV7-2 with TRBJ1-1, with D unresolved. The CDR3 length is 13 residues. V lost 2 bases and J 0 bases, leaving 4 bases between the germline ends. Germline CDR1 and CDR2: SGHTA and FQGNSA.

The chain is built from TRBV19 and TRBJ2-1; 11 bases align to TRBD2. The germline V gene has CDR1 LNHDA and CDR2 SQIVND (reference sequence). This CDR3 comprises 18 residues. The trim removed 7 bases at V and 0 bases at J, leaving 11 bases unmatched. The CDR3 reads CASTERGLAASSYNEQFF. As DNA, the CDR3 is TGTGCCAGTACCGAAAGGGGACTAGCGGCTAGCTCCTACAATGAGCAGTTCTTC.